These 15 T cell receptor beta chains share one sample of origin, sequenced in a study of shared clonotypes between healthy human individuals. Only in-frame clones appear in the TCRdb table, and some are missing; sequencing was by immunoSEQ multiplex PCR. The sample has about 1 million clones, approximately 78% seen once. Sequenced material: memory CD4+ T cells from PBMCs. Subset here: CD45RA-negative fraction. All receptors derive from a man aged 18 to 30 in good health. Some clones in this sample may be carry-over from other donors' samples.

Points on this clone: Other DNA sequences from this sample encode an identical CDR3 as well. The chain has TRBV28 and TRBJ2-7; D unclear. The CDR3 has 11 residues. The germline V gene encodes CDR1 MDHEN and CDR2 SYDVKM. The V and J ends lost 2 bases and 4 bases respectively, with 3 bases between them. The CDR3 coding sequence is TGTGCCAGCAGTTTAGGTTACGAGCAGTACTTC. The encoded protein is CASSLGYEQYF.

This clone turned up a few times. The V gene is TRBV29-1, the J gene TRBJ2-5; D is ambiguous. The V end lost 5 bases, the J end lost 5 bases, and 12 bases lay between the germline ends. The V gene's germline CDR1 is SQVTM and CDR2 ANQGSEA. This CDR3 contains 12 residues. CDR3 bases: TGCAGCGTTATACGAGAAGCGGAGACCCAGTACTTC. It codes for CSVIREAETQYF.

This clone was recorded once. This CDR3 is CASSLGQGHGGYTF. In DNA form, the CDR3 reads TGTGCCAGCAGTTTGGGACAGGGCCATGGTGGCTACACCTTC. The chain has TRBV7-3 and TRBJ1-2; 9 bases are a match to TRBD1. There are 14 residues in the CDR3. Looked up from germline, CDR1 is SGHTA and CDR2 is FQGTGA. The trim removed 6 bases at V and 7 bases at J, leaving 9 bases unmatched.

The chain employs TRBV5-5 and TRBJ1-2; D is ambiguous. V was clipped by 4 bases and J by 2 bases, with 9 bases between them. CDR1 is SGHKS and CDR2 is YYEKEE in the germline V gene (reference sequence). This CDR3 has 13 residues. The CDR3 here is CASSAGPNYGYTF. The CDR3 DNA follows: TGTGCCAGCAGCGCCGGGCCCAACTATGGCTACACCTTC.

The CDR3 region has the DNA TGTGCCAGCATCCATACAGGGACAGGGACCTACGAGCAGTACTTC. The encoded protein is CASIHTGTGTYEQYF. The chain uses TRBV6-4 and TRBJ2-7; 9 bases are shared with TRBD1. This CDR3 has 15 residues. With 7 bases clipped from V and 2 bases from J, the junction kept 9 bases outside the gene matches. Germline V lookup: CDR1 MRHNA, CDR2 SNTAGT.

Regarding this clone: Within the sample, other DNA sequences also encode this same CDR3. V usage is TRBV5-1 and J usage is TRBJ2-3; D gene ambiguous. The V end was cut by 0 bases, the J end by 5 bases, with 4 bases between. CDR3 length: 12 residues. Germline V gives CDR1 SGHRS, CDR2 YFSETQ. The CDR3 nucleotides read TGCGCCAGCAGCTTGGCCCTAGATACGCAGTATTTT. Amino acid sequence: CASSLALDTQYF.

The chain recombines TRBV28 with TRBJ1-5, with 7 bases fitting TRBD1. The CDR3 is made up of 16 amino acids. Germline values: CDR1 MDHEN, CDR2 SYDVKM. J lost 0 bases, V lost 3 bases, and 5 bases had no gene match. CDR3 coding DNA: TGTGCCAGCAGTTTGGAAGGACAGGCTAGCAATCAGCCCCAGCATTTT. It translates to CASSLEGQASNQPQHF.

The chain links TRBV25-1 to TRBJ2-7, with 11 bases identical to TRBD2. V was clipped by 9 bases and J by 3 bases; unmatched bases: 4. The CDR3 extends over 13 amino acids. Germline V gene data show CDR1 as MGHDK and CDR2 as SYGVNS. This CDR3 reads CASRGLADYEQYF. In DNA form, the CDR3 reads TGTGCCAGTAGGGGACTAGCGGACTACGAGCAGTACTTC.

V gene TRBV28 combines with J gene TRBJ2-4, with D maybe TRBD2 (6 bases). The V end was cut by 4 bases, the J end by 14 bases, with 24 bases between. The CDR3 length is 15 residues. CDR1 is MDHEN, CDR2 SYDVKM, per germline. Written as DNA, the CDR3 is TGTGCCAGCAGTTCGGTTACGGGGGTGGTCATTCAGAAGTACTTC. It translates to CASSSVTGVVIQKYF.

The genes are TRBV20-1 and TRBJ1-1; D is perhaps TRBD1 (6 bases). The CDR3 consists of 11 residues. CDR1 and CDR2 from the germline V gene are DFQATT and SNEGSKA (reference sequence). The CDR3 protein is CSGNKGAEAFF. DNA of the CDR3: TGCAGCGGGAATAAGGGGGCTGAAGCTTTCTTT.

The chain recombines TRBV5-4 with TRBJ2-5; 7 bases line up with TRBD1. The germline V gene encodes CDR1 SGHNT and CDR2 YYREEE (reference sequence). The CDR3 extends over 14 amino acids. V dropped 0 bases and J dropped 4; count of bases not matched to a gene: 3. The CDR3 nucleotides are TGTGCCAGCAGCTTGGACAGGGGCGCAGAGACCCAGTACTTC. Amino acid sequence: CASSLDRGAETQYF. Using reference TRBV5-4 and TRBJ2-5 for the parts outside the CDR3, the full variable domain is ETGVTQSPTHLIKTRGQQVTLRCSSQSGHNTVSWYQQALGQGPQFIFQYYREEENGRGNFPPRFSGLQFPNYSSELNVNALELDDSALYLCASSLDRGAETQYFGPGTRLLVL.

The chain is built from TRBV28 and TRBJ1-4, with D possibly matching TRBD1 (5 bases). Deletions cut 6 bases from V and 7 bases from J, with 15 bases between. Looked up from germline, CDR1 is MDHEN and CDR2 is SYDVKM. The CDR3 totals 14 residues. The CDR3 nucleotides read TGTGCCAGCAGATCCACGGGGGGGTTTGAAAAACTGTTTTTT. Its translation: CASRSTGGFEKLFF.

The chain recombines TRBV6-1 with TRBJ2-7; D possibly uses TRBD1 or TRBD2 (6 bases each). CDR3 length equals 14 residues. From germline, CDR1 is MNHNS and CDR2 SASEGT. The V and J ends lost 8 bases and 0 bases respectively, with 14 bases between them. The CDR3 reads CASSEGDGSYEQYF. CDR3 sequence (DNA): TGTGCCAGCTCGGAGGGGGATGGCTCCTACGAGCAGTACTTC.

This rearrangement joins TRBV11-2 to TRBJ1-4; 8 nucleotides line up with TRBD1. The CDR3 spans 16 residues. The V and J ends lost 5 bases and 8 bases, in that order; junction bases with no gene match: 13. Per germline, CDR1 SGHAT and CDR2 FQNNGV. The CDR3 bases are TGTGCCAGCAGCCCTACCCTGGCACAGGGGGTAGAAAAACTGTTTTTT. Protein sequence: CASSPTLAQGVEKLFF.

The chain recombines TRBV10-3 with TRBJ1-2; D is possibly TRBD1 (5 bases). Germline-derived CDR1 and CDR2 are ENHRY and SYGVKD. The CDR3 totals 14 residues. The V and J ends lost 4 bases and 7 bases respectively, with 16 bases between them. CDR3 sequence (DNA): TGTGCCATCAGTGCCGGGACGAAGAATGGTGGCTACACCTTC. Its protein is CAISAGTKNGGYTF.